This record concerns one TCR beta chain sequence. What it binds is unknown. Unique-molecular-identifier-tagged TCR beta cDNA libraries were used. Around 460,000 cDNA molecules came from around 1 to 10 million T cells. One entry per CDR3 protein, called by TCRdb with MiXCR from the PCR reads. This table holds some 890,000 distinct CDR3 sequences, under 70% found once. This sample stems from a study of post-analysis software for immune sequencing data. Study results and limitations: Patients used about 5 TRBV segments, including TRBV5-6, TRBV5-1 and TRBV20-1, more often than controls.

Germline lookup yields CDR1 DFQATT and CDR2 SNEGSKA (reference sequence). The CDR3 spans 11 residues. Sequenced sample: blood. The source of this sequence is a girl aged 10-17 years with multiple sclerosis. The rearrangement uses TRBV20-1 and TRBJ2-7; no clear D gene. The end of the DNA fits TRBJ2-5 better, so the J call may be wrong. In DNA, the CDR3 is TGCAGTGGGGTAGAGCAAGAGACCCAGTACTTC. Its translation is CSGVEQETQYF.